This paragraph covers one TCR beta chain sequence. The PCR contained 60 Vbeta and 13 Jbeta primers. Sequenced by immunoSEQ multiplex PCR; TCRdb stores in-frame clones only, minus some. The repertoire holds about 170,000 clones, with about 88% as singletons. This entry is derived from a study of cytomegalovirus exposure and HLA in healthy donors. The V and J ends lost 2 bases and 5 bases, in that order; junction bases with no gene match: 9. Germline-derived CDR1 and CDR2 are SEHNR and FQNEAQ (reference sequence). The CDR3 loop spans 16 amino acids. This sequence originates from a man aged 25 to 40 in good health and CMV-seropositive. The genes are TRBV7-9 and TRBJ1-2; 9 bases align to TRBD1. Sequencing was performed on PBMCs. The CDR3 region is CASSLMDRGSFYGYTF. CDR3 in DNA: TGTGCCAGCAGCTTAATGGACAGGGGTTCGTTTTATGGCTACACCTTC.